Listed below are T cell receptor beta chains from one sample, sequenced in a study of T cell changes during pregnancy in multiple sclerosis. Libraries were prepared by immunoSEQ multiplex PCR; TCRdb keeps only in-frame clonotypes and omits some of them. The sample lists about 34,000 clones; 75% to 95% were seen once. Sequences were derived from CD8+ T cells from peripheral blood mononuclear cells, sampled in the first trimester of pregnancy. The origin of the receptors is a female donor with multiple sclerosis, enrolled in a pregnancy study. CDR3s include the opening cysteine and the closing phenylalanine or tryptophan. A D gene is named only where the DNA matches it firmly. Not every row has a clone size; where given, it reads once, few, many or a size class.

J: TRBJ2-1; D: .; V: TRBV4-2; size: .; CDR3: CASSQDRGSYNEQFF; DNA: TGTGCCAGCAGCCAAGATCGAGGCTCCTACAATGAGCAGTTCTTC
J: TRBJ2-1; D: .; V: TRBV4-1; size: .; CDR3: CASSQEGLSYNEQFF; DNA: TGCGCCAGCAGCCAAGAAGGACTATCTTACAATGAGCAGTTCTTC
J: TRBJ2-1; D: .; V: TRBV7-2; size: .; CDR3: CASSWEGEAYNEQFF; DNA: TGTGCCAGCAGCTGGGAGGGGGAGGCCTACAATGAGCAGTTCTTC
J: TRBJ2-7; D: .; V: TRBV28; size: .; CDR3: CASSFGQSPAYEQYF; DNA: TGTGCCAGCAGTTTTGGACAGTCGCCCGCCTACGAGCAGTACTTC
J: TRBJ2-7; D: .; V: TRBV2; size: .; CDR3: CASIRTASYEQYF; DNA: TGTGCCAGCATACGGACAGCCTCCTACGAGCAGTACTTC
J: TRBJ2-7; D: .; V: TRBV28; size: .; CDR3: CAIGRRAYEQYF; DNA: TGTGCCATCGGACGGCGGGCCTACGAGCAGTACTTC
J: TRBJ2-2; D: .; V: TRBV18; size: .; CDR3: CASSPPAGHGGELFF; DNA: TGTGCCAGCTCACCACCGGCGGGGCATGGCGGGGAGCTGTTTTTT
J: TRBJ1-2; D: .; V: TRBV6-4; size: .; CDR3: CASSDSSGLRGNGYTF; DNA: TGTGCCAGCAGTGACTCTTCCGGACTCCGGGGGAATGGCTACACCTTC
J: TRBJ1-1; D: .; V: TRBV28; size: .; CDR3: CASSLWASEAFF; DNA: TGTGCCAGCAGTTTATGGGCCTCTGAAGCTTTCTTT
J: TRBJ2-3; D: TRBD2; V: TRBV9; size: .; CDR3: CASSVGSLAGPTDTQYF; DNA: TGTGCCAGCAGCGTAGGTTCTCTAGCGGGGCCCACAGATACGCAGTATTTT
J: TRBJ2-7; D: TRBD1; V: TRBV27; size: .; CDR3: CASSAYDRGDEQYF; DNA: TGTGCCAGCAGTGCCTATGACAGGGGCGACGAGCAGTACTTC
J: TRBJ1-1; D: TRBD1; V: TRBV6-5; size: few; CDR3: CASSYGTGSEAFF; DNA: TGTGCCAGCAGTTACGGGACAGGGTCTGAAGCTTTCTTT
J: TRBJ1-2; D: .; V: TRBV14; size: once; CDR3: CASSRTGRGAGYTF; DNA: TGTGCCAGCAGCCGCACAGGGAGGGGAGCTGGCTACACCTTC
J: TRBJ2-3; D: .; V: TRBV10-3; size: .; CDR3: CAILTEGGGDTQYF; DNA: TGTGCCATCCTGACGGAGGGCGGAGGAGATACGCAGTATTTT
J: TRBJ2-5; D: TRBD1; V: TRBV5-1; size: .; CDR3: CASSWGLDRLQETQYF; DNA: TGCGCCAGCAGCTGGGGCCTGGACAGGCTTCAAGAGACCCAGTACTTC
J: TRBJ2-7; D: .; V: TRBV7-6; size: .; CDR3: CASSLTFDSSYEQYF; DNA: TGTGCCAGCAGCCTTACCTTCGACAGCTCCTACGAGCAGTACTTC
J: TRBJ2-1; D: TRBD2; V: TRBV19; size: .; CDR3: CASSTTSAIYNEQFF; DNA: TGTGCCAGTAGTACTACTAGCGCTATATACAATGAGCAGTTCTTC
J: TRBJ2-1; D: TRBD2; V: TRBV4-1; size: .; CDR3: CASSQVGTSGNNEQFF; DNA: TGCGCCAGCAGCCAAGTCGGGACTAGCGGGAACAATGAGCAGTTCTTC
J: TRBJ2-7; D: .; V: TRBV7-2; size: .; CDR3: CAVRNLHYEQYF; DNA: TGTGCTGTGCGGAATTTACACTACGAGCAGTACTTC
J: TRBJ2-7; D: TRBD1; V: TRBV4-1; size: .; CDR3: CASSVRDRGSYEQYF; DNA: TGCGCCAGCAGCGTCCGGGACAGGGGCTCCTACGAGCAGTACTTC
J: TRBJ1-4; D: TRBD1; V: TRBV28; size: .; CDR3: CASSFDRGAEKLFF; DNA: TGTGCCAGCAGTTTCGACAGGGGTGCAGAAAAACTGTTTTTT
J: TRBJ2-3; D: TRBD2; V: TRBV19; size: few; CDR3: CASRTVAGGPGTDTQYF; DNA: TGTGCCAGCCGGACGGTAGCGGGAGGGCCGGGCACAGATACGCAGTATTTT
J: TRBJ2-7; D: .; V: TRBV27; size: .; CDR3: CASSLDDAGSHEQYF; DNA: TGTGCCAGCAGTTTAGACGATGCGGGGTCTCATGAGCAGTACTTC
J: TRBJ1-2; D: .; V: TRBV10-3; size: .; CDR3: CAIRDSFGGYTF; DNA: TGTGCCATCAGAGACAGCTTCGGTGGCTACACCTTC
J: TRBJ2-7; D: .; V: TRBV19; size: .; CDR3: CASSIFAGDYEQYF; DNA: TGTGCCAGTAGTATCTTTGCCGGGGACTACGAGCAGTACTTC
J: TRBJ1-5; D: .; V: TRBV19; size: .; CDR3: CASSIDLNQPQHF; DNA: TGTGCCAGTAGTATAGATCTAAATCAGCCCCAGCATTTT
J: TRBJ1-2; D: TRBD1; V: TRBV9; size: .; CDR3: CASSATGTGTYGYTF; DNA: TGTGCCAGCAGCGCAACCGGGACAGGGACCTATGGCTACACCTTC
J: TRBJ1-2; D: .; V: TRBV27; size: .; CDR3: CASSIHPDGPGYGYTF; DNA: TGTGCCAGCAGTATACACCCCGATGGGCCTGGCTATGGCTACACCTTC
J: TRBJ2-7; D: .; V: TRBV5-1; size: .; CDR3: CASSLRVPGEQYF; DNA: TGCGCCAGCAGCTTGCGGGTTCCGGGCGAGCAGTACTTC
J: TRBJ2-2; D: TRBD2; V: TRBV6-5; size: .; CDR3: CASSYFAGAVGELFF; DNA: TGTGCCAGCAGTTACTTTGCGGGAGCGGTCGGGGAGCTGTTTTTT
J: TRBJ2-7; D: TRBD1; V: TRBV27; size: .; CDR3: CASSYGQGGNEQYF; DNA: TGTGCCAGCAGCTATGGACAGGGCGGCAACGAGCAGTACTTC
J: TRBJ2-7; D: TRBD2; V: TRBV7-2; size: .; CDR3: CASSWSGSVYEQYF; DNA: TGTGCCAGCAGCTGGAGCGGGAGCGTGTACGAGCAGTACTTC
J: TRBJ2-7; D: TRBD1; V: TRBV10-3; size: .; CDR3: CAISYRDRASYEQYF; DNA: TGTGCCATCAGTTACCGGGACAGGGCATCCTACGAGCAGTACTTC
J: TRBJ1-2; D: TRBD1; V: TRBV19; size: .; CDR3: CASTPVSRGKDGYTF; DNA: TGTGCCAGTACCCCAGTGTCCAGGGGGAAGGATGGCTACACCTTC
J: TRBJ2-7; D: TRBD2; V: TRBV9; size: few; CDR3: CASSDRDYSYEQYF; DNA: TGTGCCAGCAGCGACCGGGACTACTCCTACGAGCAGTACTTC
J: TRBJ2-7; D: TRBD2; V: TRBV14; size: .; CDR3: CASSPLAGDYEQYF; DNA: TGTGCCAGCAGCCCCCTAGCGGGAGACTACGAGCAGTACTTC
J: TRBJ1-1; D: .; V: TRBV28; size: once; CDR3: CASSLSPLQHPNTEAFF; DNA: TGTGCCAGCAGTTTATCCCCATTACAGCACCCGAACACTGAAGCTTTCTTT
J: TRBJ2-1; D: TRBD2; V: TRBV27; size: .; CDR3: CASSLGPGGPYNEQFF; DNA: TGTGCCAGCAGTTTAGGTCCGGGAGGGCCTTACAATGAGCAGTTCTTC
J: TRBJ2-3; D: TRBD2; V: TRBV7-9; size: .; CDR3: CASSHRGGTDTQYF; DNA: TGTGCCAGCAGCCACCGGGGGGGCACAGATACGCAGTATTTT
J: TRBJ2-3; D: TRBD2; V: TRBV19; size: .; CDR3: CASSIISGSMGLTDTQYF; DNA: TGTGCCAGTAGTATTATTAGCGGGTCAATGGGACTCACAGATACGCAGTATTTT
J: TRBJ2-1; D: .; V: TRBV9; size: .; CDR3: CASSGGNGNEQFF; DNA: TGTGCCAGCAGCGGCGGGAATGGCAATGAGCAGTTCTTC